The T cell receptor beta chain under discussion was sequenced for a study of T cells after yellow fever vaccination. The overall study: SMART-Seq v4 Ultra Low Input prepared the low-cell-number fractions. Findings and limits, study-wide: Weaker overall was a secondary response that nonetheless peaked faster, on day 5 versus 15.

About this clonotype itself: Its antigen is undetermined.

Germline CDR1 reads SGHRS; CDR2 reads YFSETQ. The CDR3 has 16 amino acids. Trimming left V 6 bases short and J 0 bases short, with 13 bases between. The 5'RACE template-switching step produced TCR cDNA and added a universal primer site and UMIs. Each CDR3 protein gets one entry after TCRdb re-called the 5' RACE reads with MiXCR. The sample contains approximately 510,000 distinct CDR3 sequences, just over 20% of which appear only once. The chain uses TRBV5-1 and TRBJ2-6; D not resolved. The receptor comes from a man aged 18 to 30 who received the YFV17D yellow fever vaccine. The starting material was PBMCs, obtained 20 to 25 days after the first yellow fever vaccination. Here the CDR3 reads CASMVWDHSGANVLTF. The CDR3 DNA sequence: TGCGCCAGCATGGTCTGGGATCACTCTGGGGCCAACGTCCTGACTTTC. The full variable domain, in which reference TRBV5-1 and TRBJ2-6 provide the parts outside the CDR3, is KAGVTQTPRYLIKTRGQQVTLSCSPISGHRSVSWYQQTPGQGLQFLFEYFSETQRNKGNFPGRFSGRQFSNSRSEMNVSTLELGDSALYLCASMVWDHSGANVLTFGAGSRLTVL.